This TCR beta chain came from a study of T cell responses to AZD1222 COVID-19 vaccine. Study outcomes and limitations: Receipt of two AZD1222 doses was followed by a rise in Spike-specific TCR breadth and depth. Unmutated regions of variants are reportedly targeted by nearly half of spike-specific TCRs.

Germline V CDR1 and CDR2: SGHRS, YFSETQ. V lost 0 bases and J 0 bases, leaving 6 bases between the germline ends. There are 14 residues in the CDR3. The table came from immunoSEQ multiplex PCR; TCRdb's copy has only in-frame clones and leaves some out. The repertoire holds 95,000 or so clones, with 80% to 95% as singletons. Second-dose intervals near 4 or 12 weeks were combined. Concerning this clone: Its target is not known.

The chain couples TRBV5-1 to TRBJ1-2; perhaps TRBD1 as D (5 bases). The TCR originated in an adult who received the AZD1222 COVID-19 vaccine. Sequencing used peripheral blood, obtained 28 days after the second AZD1222 dose. This CDR3 is CASSLGTTNYGYTF. CDR3 nucleotides: TGCGCCAGCAGCTTGGGGACAACTAACTATGGCTACACCTTC.